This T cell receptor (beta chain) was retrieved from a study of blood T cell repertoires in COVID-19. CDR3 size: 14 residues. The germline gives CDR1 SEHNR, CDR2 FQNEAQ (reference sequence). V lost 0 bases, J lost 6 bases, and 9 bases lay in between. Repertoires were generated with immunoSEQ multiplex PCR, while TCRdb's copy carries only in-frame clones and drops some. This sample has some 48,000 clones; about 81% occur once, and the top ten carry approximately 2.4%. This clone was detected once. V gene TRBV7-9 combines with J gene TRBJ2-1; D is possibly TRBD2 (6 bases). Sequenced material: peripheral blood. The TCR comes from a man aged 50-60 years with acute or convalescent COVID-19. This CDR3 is CASSLAGGGNEQFF. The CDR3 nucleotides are TGTGCCAGCAGCTTAGCGGGAGGAGGCAATGAGCAGTTCTTC.